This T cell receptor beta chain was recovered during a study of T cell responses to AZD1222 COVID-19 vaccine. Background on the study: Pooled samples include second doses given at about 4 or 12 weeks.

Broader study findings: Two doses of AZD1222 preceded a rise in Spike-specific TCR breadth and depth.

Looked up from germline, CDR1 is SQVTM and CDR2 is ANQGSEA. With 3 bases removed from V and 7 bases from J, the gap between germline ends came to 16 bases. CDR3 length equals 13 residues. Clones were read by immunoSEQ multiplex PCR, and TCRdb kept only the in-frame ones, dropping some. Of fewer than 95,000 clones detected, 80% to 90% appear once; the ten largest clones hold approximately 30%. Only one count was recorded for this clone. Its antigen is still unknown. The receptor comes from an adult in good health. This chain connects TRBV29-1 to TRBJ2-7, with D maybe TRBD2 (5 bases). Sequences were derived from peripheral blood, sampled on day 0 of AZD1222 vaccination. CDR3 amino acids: CSVDMTGIGEQYF. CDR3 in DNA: TGCAGCGTTGATATGACGGGGATCGGGGAGCAGTACTTC.